The 11 T cell receptor beta chains presented below share a single source sample, sequenced in a study of T cells after yellow fever vaccination. TCRdb used MiXCR to reprocess the 5' RACE reads, holding one entry per CDR3 protein. Altogether 350,000 or so distinct CDR3 sequences are present, less than 9.5% being singletons, with the ten largest covering roughly 18%. This specimen was PBMCs, taken about 49 days after the first yellow fever vaccination. Every receptor here comes from a man aged 18-30 years who received the YFV17D yellow fever vaccine.

This clonotype was detected a few times. This chain uses TRBV6-2 or TRBV6-3 with TRBJ2-5, with a possible D match to TRBD2 (5 bases). CDR1 and CDR2 from the germline V gene are MNHEY and SVGEGT. V lost 2 bases and J lost 0, with 13 bases in between. This CDR3 is 16 amino acids long. In DNA form, the CDR3 reads TGTGCCAGCAGTTACGACGAGCGGATTTACCAAGAGACCCAGTACTTC. Its translation: CASSYDERIYQETQYF.

This clonotype was seen more than once but under ten times. V usage is TRBV7-2 and J usage is TRBJ2-3; D might be TRBD2 (6 bases). V lost 5 bases, J lost 6 bases, and 21 bases lay in between. Germline V gene lookup returns CDR1 SGHTA and CDR2 FQGNSA. The CDR3 covers 16 residues. CDR3: CASSHILGTGVDTQYF. In DNA form, the CDR3 reads TGTGCCAGCAGCCACATCTTAGGGACTGGGGTCGATACGCAGTATTTT.

This clonotype has more than one count but fewer than ten. The chain employs TRBV7-2 and TRBJ1-2, with 7 bases identical to TRBD1. The V gene's germline CDR1 is SGHTA and CDR2 FQGNSA. V lost 6 bases, J lost 1 base, and 11 bases stayed unmatched. The CDR3 is 16 residues long. The CDR3 nucleotides are TGTGCCAGCAGTACACCGGGGACAGTTAGTAACTATGGCTACACCTTC. This codes for CASSTPGTVSNYGYTF.

The V call is TRBV4-1, the J call TRBJ2-3; perhaps TRBD1 as D (6 bases). V was trimmed by 4 bases and J by 3 bases, leaving 17 bases between them. This CDR3 has 16 residues. The V gene's germline CDR1 is MGHRA and CDR2 YSYEKL. CDR3 amino acids: CASSPPRGWGTDTQYF. CDR3 in DNA: TGCGCCAGCAGCCCCCCCAGGGGATGGGGTACAGATACGCAGTATTTT.

Only a few counts were recorded for this clonotype. The chain employs TRBV28 and TRBJ1-6, with D unresolved. V lost 2 bases and J lost 4, with 6 bases in between. Germline V gene lookup returns CDR1 MDHEN and CDR2 SYDVKM. The CDR3 length is 14 residues. The CDR3 reads CASSLVQYNSPLHF. The CDR3, as DNA: TGTGCCAGCAGTTTAGTACAGTATAATTCACCCCTCCACTTT.

The chain carries TRBV2 and TRBJ2-4, with 10 positions matching TRBD1. From germline, CDR1 is SNHLY and CDR2 FYNNEI. J was trimmed by 9 bases and V by 4 bases; bases with no gene match: 6. The CDR3 totals 14 residues. CDR3 sequence reads: CASSAQTGGGIQYF. CDR3 DNA: TGTGCCAGCAGTGCCCAGACAGGGGGCGGCATTCAGTACTTC.

The chain couples TRBV3-1 to TRBJ2-1; tentative D call: TRBD2 (6 bases). Looked up from germline, CDR1 is LGHDT and CDR2 is YNNKEL (reference sequence). V was cut by 1 base and J by 7 bases, with 14 bases left in between. The CDR3 loop spans 15 amino acids. The CDR3 DNA reads TGTGCCAGCAGCCAAGCACTCGGGCGGGGTAATGAGCAGTTCTTC. Protein: CASSQALGRGNEQFF.

The gene calls are TRBV12-5 and TRBJ2-3; D may be TRBD1 (5 bases). Looked up from germline, CDR1 is LGHNT and CDR2 is FRNRAP. V dropped 0 bases and J dropped 3 bases, with 10 bases sitting between them. This CDR3 has 15 amino acids. This chain's CDR3 is CASGLVVGRTDTQYF. The CDR3 DNA reads as TGTGCTAGTGGTTTGGTAGTGGGGCGAACAGATACGCAGTATTTT.

This clonotype was counted only a few times. The gene calls are TRBV7-9 and TRBJ2-3; D remains unclear. The CDR3 contains 14 residues. The germline CDR1 and CDR2 sequences are SEHNR and FQNEAQ (reference sequence). Trimming removed 1 base at V and 2 bases at J, with 7 bases between. CDR3 DNA sequence: TGTGCCAGCAGCTTAGGGCTAAACACAGATACGCAGTATTTT. This translates into CASSLGLNTDTQYF.

This clonotype was recorded a few times. The chain couples TRBV27 to TRBJ2-2; D unclear. The germline V gene has CDR1 MNHEY and CDR2 SMNVEV (reference sequence). The CDR3 runs 15 residues. The V end lost 2 bases, the J end lost 2 bases, and 9 bases lay between the germline ends. The CDR3 coding sequence is TGTGCCAGCAGTTTAAATGGCAGAAACACCGGGGAGCTGTTTTTT. It is translated as CASSLNGRNTGELFF.

This chain joins TRBV6-5 and TRBJ2-1, with 13 positions matching TRBD2. Germline trimming cut 2 bases from V and 9 bases from J; bases unmatched to any gene: 7. Germline CDR1 is MNHEY and CDR2 is SVGAGI. CDR3 length: 16 residues. This CDR3 reads CASSYEGTSGVGEQFF. The CDR3 DNA reads as TGTGCCAGCAGTTACGAGGGGACTAGCGGGGTGGGTGAGCAGTTCTTC.